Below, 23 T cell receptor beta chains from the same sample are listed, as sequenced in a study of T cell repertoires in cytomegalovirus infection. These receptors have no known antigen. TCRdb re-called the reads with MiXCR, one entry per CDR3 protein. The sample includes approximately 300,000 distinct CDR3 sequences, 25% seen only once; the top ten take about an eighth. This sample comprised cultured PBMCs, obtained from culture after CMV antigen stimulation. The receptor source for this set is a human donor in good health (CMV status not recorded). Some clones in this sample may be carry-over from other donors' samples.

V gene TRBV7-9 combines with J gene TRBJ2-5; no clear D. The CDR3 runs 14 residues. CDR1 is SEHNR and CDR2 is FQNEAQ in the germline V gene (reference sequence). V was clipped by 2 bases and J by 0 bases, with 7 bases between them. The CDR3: CASSLFRDQETQYF. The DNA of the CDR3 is TGTGCCAGCAGCTTATTTCGGGACCAAGAGACCCAGTACTTC.

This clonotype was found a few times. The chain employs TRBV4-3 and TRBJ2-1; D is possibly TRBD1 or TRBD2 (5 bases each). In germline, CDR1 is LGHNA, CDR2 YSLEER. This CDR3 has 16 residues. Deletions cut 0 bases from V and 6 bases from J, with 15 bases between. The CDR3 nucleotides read TGCGCCAGCAGCCAAGATTTGGGGGAGAGGCTCAATGAGCAGTTCTTC. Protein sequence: CASSQDLGERLNEQFF.

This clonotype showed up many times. The CDR3 sequence is CASSLPETQYF. The CDR3 nucleotides read TGTGCCAGCAGTTTACCTGAGACCCAGTACTTC. This rearrangement joins TRBV28 to TRBJ2-5; D unclear. The CDR3 is 11 residues long. Trimming stripped 2 bases from V and 5 bases from J, with 3 bases between. Germline V lookup: CDR1 MDHEN, CDR2 SYDVKM.

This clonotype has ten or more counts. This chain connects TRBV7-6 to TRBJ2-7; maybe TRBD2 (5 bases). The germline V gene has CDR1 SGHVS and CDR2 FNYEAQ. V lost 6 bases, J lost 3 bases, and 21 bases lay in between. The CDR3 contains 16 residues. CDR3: CASRVADGIGGYEQYF. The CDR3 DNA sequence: TGTGCCAGCAGAGTAGCAGACGGGATTGGAGGCTACGAGCAGTACTTC.

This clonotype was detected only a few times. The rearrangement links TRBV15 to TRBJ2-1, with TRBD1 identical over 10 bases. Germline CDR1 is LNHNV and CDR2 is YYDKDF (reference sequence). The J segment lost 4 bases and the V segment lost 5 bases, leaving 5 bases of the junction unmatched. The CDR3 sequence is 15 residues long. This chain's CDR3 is CATSSGTGEYNEQFF. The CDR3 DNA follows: TGTGCCACCAGCTCCGGGACAGGGGAATACAATGAGCAGTTCTTC.

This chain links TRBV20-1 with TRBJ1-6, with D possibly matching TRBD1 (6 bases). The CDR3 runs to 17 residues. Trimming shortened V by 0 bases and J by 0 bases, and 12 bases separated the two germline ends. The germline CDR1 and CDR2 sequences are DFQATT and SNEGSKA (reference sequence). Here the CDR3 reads CSARDPTGSSYNSPLHF. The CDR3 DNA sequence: TGCAGTGCTAGAGATCCAACAGGGAGCTCCTATAATTCACCCCTCCACTTT.

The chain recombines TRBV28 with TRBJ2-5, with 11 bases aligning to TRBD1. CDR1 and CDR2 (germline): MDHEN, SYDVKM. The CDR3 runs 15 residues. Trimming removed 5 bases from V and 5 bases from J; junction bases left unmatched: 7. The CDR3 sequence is CASSQRGQGVETQYF. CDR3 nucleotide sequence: TGTGCCAGCAGTCAAAGGGGACAGGGGGTGGAGACCCAGTACTTC.

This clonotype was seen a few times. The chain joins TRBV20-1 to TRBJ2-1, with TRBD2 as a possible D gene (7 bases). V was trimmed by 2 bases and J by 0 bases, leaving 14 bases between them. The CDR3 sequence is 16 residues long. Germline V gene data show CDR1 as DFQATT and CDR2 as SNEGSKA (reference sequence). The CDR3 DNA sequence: TGCAGTGCTAGAACCGTGGCGGGGGCCTCCTACAATGAGCAGTTCTTC. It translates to CSARTVAGASYNEQFF.

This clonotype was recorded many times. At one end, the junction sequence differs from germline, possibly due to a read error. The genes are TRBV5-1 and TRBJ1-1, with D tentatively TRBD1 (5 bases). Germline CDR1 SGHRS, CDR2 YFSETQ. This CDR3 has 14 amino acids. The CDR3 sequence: CASSLGAGNTEAFF. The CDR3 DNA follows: TGTGCCAGCAGTTTAGGGGCAGGTAACACTGAAGCTTTCTTT.

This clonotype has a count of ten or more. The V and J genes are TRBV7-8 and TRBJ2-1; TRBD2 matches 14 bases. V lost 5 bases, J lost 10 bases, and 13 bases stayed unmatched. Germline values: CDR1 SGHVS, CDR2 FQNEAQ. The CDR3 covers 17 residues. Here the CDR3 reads CASSPLGTSGRTGEQFF. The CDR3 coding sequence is TGTGCCAGCAGCCCTCTAGGGACTAGCGGGAGAACAGGAGAGCAGTTCTTC.

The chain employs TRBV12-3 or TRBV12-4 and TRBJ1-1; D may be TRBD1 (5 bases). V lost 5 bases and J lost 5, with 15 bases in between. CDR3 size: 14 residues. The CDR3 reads CASSAPIGETEAFF. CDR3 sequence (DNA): TGTGCCAGCAGTGCACCTATAGGGGAAACTGAAGCTTTCTTT.

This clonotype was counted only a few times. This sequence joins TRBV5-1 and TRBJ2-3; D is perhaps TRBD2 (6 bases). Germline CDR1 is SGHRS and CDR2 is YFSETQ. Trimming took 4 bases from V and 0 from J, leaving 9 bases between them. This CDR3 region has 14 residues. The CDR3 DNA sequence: TGCGCCAGCAGCGGCGGGATTAGCACAGATACGCAGTATTTT. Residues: CASSGGISTDTQYF.

The CDR3 region is CASSLGGGMHTEAFF. CDR3 in DNA: TGTGCCAGCAGCTTGGGCGGGGGGATGCACACTGAAGCTTTCTTT. The chain joins TRBV11-3 to TRBJ1-1, with D perhaps matching TRBD1 (5 bases). The CDR3 is 15 residues long. V lost 3 bases to trimming and J lost 3 bases, with 14 bases between them. Germline loops: CDR1 SGHNT, CDR2 YENEEA.

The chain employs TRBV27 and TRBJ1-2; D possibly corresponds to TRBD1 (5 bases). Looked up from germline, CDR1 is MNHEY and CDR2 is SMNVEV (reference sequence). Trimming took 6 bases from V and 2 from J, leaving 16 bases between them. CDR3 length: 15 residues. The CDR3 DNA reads TGTGCCAGCAGCTCCTACTCAGACAGCAACTATGGCTACACCTTC. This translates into CASSSYSDSNYGYTF.

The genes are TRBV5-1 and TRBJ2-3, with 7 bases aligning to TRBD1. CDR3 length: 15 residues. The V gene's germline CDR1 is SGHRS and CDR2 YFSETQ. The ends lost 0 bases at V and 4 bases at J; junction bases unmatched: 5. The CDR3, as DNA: TGCGCCAGCAGCTTGGCCCCAGGGGGTCCAGATACGCAGTATTTT. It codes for CASSLAPGGPDTQYF.

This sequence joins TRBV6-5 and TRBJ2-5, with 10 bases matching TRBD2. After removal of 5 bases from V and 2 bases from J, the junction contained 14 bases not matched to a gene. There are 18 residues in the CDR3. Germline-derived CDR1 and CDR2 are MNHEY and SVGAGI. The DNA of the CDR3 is TGTGCCAGCAGTCAAACCCCATCGCCTAGCGGGAGTCAAGAGACCCAGTACTTC. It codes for CASSQTPSPSGSQETQYF.

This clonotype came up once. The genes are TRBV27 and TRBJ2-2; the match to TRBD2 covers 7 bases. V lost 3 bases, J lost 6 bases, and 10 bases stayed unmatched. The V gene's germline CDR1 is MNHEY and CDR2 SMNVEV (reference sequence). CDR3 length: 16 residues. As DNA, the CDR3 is TGTGCCAGCAGTTTTTACGGGGTGGCGGGAGCCGGGGAGCTGTTTTTT. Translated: CASSFYGVAGAGELFF.

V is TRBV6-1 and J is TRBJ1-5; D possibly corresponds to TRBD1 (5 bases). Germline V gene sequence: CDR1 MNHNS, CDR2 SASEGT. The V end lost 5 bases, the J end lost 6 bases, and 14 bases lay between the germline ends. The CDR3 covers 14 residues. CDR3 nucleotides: TGTGCCAGCAGTCTCGGTGGGGCGCGTCAGCCCCAGCATTTT. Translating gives CASSLGGARQPQHF.

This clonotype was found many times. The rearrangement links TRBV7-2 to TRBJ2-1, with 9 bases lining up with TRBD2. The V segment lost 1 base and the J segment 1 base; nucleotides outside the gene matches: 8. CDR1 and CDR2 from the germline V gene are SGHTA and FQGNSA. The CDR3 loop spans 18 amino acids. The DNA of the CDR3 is TGTGCCAGCAGCTTAGAGTTAGCGGGAGTATCGTCCTACAATGAGCAGTTCTTC. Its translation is CASSLELAGVSSYNEQFF.

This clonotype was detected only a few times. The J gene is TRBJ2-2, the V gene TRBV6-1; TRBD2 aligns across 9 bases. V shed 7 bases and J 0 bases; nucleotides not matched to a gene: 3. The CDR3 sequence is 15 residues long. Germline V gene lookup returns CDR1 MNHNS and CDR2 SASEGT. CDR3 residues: CASIRTSANTGELFF. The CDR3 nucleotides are TGTGCCAGCATCCGGACTAGCGCGAACACCGGGGAGCTGTTTTTT.

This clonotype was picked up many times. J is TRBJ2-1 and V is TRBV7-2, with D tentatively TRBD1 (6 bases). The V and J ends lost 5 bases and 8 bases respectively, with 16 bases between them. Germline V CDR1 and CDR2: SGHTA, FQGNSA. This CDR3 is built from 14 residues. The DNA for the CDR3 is TGTGCCAGCAGCCCCGGCGACAGGCCCCATGAGCAGTTCTTC. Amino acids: CASSPGDRPHEQFF.

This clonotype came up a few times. The CDR3: CASSFRPGDEQFF. In DNA form, the CDR3 reads TGTGCCAGCAGCTTCCGTCCCGGGGATGAGCAGTTCTTC. This chain uses TRBV28 with TRBJ2-1; perhaps TRBD2 as D (5 bases). This CDR3 has 13 residues. CDR1 MDHEN and CDR2 SYDVKM come from the germline V gene. V dropped 6 bases and J dropped 8 bases, with 14 bases sitting between them.

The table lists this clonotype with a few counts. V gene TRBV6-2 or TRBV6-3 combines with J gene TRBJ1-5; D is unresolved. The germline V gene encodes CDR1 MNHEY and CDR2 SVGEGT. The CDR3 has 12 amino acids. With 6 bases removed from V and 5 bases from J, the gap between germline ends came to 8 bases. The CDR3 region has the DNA TGTGCCAGCAGCCTTTACTATCAGCCCCAGCATTTT. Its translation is CASSLYYQPQHF.